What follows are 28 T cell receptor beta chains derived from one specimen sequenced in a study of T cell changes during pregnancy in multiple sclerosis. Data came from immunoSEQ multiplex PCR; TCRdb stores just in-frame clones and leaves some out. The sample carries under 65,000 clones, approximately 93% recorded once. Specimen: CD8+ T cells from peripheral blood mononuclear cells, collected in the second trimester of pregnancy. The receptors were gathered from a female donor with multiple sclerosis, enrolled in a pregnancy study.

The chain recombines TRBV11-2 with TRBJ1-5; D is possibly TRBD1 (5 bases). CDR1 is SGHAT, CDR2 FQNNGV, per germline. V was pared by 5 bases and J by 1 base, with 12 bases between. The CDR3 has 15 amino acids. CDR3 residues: CASSAWTLSNQPQHF. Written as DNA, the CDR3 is TGTGCCAGCAGCGCCTGGACATTAAGCAATCAGCCCCAGCATTTT.

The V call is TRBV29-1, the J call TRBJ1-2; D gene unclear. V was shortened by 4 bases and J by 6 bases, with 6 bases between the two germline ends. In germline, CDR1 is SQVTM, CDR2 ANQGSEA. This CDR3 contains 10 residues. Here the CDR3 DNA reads TGCAGCGTTGGTTCAGATGGCTACACCTTC. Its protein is CSVGSDGYTF.

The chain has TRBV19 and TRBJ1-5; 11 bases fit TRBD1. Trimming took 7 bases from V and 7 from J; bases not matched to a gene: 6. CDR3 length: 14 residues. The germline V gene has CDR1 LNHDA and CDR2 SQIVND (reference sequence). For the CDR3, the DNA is TGTGCCAGTACTGGGACAGGGGGTTGGCAGCCCCAGCATTTT. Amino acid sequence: CASTGTGGWQPQHF.

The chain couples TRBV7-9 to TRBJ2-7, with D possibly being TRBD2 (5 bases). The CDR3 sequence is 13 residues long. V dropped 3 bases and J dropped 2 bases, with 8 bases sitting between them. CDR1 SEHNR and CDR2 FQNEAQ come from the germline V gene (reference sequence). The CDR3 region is CASSFSAAYEQYF. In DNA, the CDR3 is TGTGCCAGCAGCTTTAGCGCCGCCTACGAGCAGTACTTC.

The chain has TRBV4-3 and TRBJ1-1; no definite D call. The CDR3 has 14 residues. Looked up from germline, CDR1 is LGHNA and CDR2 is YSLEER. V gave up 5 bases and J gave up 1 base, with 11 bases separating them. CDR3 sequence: CASSWTGRNTEAFF. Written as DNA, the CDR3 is TGCGCCAGCAGCTGGACGGGGAGGAACACTGAAGCTTTCTTT.

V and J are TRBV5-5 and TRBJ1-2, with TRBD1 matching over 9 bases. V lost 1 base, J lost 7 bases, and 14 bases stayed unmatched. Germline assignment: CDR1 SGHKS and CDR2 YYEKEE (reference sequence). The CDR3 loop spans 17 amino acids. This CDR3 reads CASSLWDRALGGAGYTF. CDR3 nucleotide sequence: TGTGCCAGCAGCTTGTGGGACAGGGCCCTCGGGGGTGCTGGCTACACCTTC.

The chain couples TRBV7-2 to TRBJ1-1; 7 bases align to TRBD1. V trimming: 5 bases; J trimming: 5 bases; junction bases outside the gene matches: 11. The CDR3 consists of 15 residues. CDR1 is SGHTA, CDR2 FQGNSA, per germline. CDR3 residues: CASSPPQGLVTEAFF. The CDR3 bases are TGTGCCAGCAGCCCGCCACAGGGGCTGGTGACTGAAGCTTTCTTT.

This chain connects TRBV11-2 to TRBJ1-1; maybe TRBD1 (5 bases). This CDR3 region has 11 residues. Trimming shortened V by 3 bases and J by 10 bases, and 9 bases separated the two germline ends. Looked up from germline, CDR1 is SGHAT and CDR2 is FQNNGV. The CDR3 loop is CASSFPGGAFF. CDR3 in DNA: TGTGCCAGCAGCTTCCCCGGGGGAGCTTTCTTT.

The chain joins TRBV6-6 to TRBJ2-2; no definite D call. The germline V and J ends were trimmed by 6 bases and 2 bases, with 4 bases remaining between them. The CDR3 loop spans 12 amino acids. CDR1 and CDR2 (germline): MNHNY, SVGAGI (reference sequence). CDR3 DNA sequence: TGTGCCAGCAGCCCTAACACCGGGGAGCTGTTTTTT. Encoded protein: CASSPNTGELFF.

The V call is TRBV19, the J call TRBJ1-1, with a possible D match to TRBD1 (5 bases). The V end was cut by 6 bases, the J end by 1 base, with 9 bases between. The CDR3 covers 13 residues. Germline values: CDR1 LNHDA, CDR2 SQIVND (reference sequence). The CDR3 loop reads CASRRGPNTEAFF. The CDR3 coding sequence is TGTGCCAGTAGGCGGGGACCGAACACTGAAGCTTTCTTT.

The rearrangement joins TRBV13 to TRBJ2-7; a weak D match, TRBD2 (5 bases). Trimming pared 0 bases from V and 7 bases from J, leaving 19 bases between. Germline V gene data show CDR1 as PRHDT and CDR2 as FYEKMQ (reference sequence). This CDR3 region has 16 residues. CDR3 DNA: TGTGCCAGCAGCTTAGGCGGAAGCGGATCGCTTAGTGAGCAGTACTTC. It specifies CASSLGGSGSLSEQYF.

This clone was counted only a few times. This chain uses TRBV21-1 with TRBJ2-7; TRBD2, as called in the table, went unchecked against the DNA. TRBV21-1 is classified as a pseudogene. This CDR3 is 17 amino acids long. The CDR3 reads CASSPWTSGSPSYEQYF. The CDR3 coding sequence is TGTGCCAGCAGCCCTTGGACTAGCGGGAGTCCCTCCTACGAGCAGTACTTC.

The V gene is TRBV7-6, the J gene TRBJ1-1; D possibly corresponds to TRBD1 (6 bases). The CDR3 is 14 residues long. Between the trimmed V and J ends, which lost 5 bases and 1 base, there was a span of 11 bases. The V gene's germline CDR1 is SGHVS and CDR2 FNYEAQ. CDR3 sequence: CASSLGHWNTEAFF. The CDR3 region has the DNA TGTGCCAGCAGCCTGGGACATTGGAACACTGAAGCTTTCTTT. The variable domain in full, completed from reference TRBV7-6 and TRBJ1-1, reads GAGVSQSPRYKVTKRGQDVALRCDPISGHVSLYWYRQALGQGPEFLTYFNYEAQQDKSGLPNDRFSAERPEGSISTLTIQRTEQRDSAMYRCASSLGHWNTEAFFGQGTRLTVV.

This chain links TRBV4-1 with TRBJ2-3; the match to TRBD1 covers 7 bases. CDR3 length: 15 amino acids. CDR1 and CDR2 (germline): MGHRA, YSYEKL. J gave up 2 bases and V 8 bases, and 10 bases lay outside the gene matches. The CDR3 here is CASSGRRGYTDTQYF. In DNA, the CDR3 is TGCGCCAGCTCCGGGCGCAGGGGGTACACAGATACGCAGTATTTT.

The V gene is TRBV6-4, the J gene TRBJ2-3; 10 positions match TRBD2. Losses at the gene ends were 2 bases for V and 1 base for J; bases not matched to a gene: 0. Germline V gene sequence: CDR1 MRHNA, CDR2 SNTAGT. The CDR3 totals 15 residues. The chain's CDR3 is CASSDTSGGTDTQYF. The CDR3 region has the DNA TGTGCCAGCAGTGACACTAGCGGGGGCACAGATACGCAGTATTTT.

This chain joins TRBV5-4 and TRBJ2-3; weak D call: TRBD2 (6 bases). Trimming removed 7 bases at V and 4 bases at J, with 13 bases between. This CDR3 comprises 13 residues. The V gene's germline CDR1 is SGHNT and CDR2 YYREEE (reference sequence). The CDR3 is CASRSSAADTQYF. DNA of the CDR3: TGTGCCAGCCGATCTAGCGCGGCAGATACGCAGTATTTT.

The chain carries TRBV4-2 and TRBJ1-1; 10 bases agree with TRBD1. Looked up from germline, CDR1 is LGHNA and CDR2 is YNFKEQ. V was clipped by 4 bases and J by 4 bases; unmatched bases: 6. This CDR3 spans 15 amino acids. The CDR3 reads CASSPGTGAATEAFF. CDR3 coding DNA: TGTGCCAGCAGCCCCGGGACAGGGGCAGCCACTGAAGCTTTCTTT.

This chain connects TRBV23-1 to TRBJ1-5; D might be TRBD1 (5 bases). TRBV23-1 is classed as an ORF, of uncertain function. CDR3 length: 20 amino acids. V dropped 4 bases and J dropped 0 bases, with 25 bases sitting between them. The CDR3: CASSPQGRQGTGYSNQPQHF. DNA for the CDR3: TGCGCCAGCAGTCCCCAAGGGAGGCAGGGAACGGGGTATAGCAATCAGCCCCAGCATTTT.

CDR3 sequence: CASSLARTGPPQETQYF. The CDR3 nucleotides read TGTGCCAGCAGCTTAGCTAGGACAGGGCCCCCCCAAGAGACCCAGTACTTC. The chain recombines TRBV7-8 with TRBJ2-5, with 8 nucleotides matching TRBD1. Unmatched junction bases numbered 7, after V lost 0 bases and J lost 1 base. CDR3 length equals 17 residues. The V gene's germline CDR1 is SGHVS and CDR2 FQNEAQ.

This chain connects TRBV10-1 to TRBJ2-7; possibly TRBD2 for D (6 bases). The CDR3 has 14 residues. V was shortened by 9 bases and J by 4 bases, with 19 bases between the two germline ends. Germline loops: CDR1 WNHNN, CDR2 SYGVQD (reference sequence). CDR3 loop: CASRHRRAGYEQYF. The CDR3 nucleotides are TGCGCCAGTCGTCACCGGAGGGCAGGATACGAGCAGTACTTC.

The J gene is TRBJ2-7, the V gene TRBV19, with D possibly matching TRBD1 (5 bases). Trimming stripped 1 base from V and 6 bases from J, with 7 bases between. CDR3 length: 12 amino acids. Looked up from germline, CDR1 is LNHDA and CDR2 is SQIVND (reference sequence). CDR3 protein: CASSIGGAEQYF. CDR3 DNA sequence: TGTGCCAGTAGTATAGGTGGGGCCGAGCAGTACTTC.

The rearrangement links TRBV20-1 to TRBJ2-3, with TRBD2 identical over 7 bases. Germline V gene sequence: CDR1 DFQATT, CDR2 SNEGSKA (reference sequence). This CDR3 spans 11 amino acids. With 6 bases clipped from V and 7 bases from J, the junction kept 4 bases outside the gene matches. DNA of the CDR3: TGCAGTGCCCTGGGGGGGAATACGCAGTATTTT. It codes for CSALGGNTQYF.

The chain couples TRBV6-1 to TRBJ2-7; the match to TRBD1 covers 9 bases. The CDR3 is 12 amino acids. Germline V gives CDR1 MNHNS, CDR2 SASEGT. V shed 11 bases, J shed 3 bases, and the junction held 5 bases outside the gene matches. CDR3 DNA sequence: TGTGCCTTAACAGGGGGCCACTACGAGCAGTACTTC. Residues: CALTGGHYEQYF.

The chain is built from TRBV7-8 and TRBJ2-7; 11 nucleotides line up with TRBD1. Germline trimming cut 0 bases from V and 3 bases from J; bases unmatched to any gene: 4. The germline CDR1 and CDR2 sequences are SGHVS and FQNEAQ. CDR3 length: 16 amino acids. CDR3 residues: CASSLAPGQGDYEQYF. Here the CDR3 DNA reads TGTGCCAGCAGCTTAGCTCCGGGACAGGGGGACTACGAGCAGTACTTC.

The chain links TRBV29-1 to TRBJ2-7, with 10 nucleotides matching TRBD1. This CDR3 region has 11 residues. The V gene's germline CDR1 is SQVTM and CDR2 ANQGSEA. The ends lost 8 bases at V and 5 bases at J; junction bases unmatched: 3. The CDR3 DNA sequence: TGCAGCTCCGGGACAGGGGACGAGCAGTACTTC. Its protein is CSSGTGDEQYF.

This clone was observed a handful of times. The CDR3 sequence: CASSEAGSGSYEQYF. The CDR3 DNA follows: TGTGCCAGCAGTGAGGCAGGTTCAGGATCCTACGAGCAGTACTTC. V usage is TRBV6-4 and J usage is TRBJ2-7; the D is unclear. The germline gives CDR1 MRHNA, CDR2 SNTAGT. Trimming shortened V by 3 bases and J by 1 base, and 13 bases separated the two germline ends. This CDR3 region has 15 residues.

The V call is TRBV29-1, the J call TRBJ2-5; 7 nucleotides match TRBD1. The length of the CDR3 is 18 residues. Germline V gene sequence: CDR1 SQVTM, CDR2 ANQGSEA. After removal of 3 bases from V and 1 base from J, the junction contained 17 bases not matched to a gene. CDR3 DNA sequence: TGCAGCGTTGATTACAGGGGAGAAGCAGCGAGGTTCCAAGAGACCCAGTACTTC. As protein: CSVDYRGEAARFQETQYF.

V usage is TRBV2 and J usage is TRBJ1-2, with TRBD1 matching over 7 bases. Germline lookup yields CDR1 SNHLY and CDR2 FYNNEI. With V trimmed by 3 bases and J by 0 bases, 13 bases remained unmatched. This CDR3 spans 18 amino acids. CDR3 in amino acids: CASSDPGTAAFSNYGYTF. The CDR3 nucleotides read TGTGCCAGCAGTGACCCCGGGACAGCCGCCTTTTCTAACTATGGCTACACCTTC. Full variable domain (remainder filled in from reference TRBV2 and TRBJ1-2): EPEVTQTPSHQVTQMGQEVILRCVPISNHLYFYWYRQILGQKVEFLVSFYNNEISEKSEIFDDQFSVERPDGSNFTLKIRSTKLEDSAMYFCASSDPGTAAFSNYGYTFGSGTRLTVV.